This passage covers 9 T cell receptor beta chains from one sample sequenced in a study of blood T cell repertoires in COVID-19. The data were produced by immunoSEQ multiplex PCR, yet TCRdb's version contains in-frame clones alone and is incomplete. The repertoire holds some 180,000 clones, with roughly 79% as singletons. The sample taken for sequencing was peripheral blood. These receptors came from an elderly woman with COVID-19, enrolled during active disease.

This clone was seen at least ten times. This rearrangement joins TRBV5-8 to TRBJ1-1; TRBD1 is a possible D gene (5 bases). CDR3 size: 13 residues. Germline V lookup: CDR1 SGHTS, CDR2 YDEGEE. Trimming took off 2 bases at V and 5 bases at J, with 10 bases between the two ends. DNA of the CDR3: TGTGCCAGCAGCTTCTTCAGGGAAACTGAAGCTTTCTTT. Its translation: CASSFFRETEAFF.

The CDR3 sequence is CASSRTQAEPEQFF. The CDR3 nucleotides are TGCGCCAGCAGCCGAACCCAGGCCGAGCCTGAGCAGTTCTTC. This chain links TRBV4-1 with TRBJ2-1, with D unclear. CDR1 is MGHRA, CDR2 YSYEKL, per germline. CDR3 length equals 14 residues. V lost 4 bases to trimming and J lost 9 bases, with 16 bases between them.

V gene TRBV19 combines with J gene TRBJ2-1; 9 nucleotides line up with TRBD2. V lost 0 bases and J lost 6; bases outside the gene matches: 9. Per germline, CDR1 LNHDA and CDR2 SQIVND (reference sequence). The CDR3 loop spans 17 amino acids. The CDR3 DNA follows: TGTGCCAGTAGTATAGATGGGATAGCGGGAGAGGTCAATGAGCAGTTCTTC. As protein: CASSIDGIAGEVNEQFF.

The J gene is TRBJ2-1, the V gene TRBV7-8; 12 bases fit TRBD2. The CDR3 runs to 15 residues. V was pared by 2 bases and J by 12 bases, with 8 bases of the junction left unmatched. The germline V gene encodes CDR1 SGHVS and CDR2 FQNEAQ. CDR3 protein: CASSLRLAGGSRQFF. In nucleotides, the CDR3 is TGTGCCAGCAGCTTAAGGCTAGCGGGAGGGAGTAGGCAGTTCTTC.

For the CDR3, the DNA is TGCAGCGTTATGGGTGGGGGGACTGAAGCTTTCTTT. This codes for CSVMGGGTEAFF. The gene calls are TRBV29-1 and TRBJ1-1; perhaps TRBD1 as D (5 bases). CDR3 length: 12 amino acids. Germline values: CDR1 SQVTM, CDR2 ANQGSEA. The V gene lost 5 bases and the J gene lost 5 bases, with 12 bases spanning the gap.

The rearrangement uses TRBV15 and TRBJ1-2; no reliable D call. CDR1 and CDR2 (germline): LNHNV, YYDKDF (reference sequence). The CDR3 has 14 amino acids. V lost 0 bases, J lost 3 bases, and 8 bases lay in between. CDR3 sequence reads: CATSREEGYYGYTF. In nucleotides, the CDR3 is TGTGCCACCAGCAGAGAGGAGGGATACTATGGCTACACCTTC.

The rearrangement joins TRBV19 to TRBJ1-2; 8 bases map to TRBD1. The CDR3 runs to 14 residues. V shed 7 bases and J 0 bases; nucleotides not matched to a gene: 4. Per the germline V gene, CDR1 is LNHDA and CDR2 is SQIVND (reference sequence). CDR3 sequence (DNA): TGTGCCAGTAAGGACAGGGCCCCTAACTATGGCTACACCTTC. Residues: CASKDRAPNYGYTF.

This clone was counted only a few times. The CDR3 protein is CASSFGGDYGYTF. CDR3 sequence (DNA): TGTGCCAGCAGCTTTGGGGGGGACTATGGCTACACCTTC. The gene calls are TRBV7-9 and TRBJ1-2; tentatively, D is TRBD1 (5 bases). Germline assignment: CDR1 SEHNR and CDR2 FQNEAQ (reference sequence). The CDR3 spans 13 residues. V lost 3 bases and J lost 3, with 8 bases in between.

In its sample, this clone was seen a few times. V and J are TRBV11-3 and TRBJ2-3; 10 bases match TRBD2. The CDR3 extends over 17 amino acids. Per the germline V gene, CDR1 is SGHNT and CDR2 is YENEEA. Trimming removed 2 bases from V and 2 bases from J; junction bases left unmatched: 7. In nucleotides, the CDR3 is TGTGCCAGCAGCTTATACAGCGGGGGGGCCCTCACAGATACGCAGTATTTT. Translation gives CASSLYSGGALTDTQYF.